This TCR beta chain derives from a study of control samples from healthy donors and cancer patients. Sequenced by immunoSEQ multiplex PCR; TCRdb stores in-frame clones only, minus some. The sample has 120,000 or so clones, approximately 94% seen once. The source of this sequence is a man younger than 45 in good health. Sequences were obtained from blood.

Here the CDR3 reads CASRGQGRPPLHF. DNA for the CDR3: TGCGCCAGCAGGGGACAGGGCCGACCACCCCTCCACTTT. The chain recombines TRBV10-2 with TRBJ1-6; 9 bases align to TRBD1. The CDR3 is 13 residues long. Germline CDR1 reads WSHSY; CDR2 reads SAAADI. V dropped 6 bases and J dropped 11; count of bases not matched to a gene: 5.